Sequencing of this T cell receptor beta chain was carried out in a study of shared clonotypes between healthy human individuals. Study in general: Aged 18 to 49, the donors were a couple of women and three men.

Germline CDR1 is SEHNR and CDR2 is FQNEAQ (reference sequence). V lost 2 bases to trimming and J lost 3 bases, with 10 bases between them. This CDR3 region has 15 residues. It was CD45RO-negative cells, positively selected for CCR7, that made up naive CD8 cells, with terminally differentiated effector memory CD45RA+ cells excluded. Measured with immunoSEQ multiplex PCR; TCRdb has only the in-frame clones, and not every one. This sample has about 2.1 million clones, with roughly 93% found just once. Regarding the study as a whole: Several donors showed sharing of 4.5% to 5% of naive CD4 clonotypes.

Regarding this clone: As yet, its antigen is unknown.

This clonotype was obtained from a man between 18 and 29 years old in good health. Some clones in this sample may be carry-over from other donors' samples. Specimen: naive CD8+ T cells from PBMCs. The chain combines TRBV7-9 with TRBJ2-2; D call uncertain. CDR3 amino acids: CASSLFLVHTGELFF. The CDR3, as DNA: TGTGCCAGCAGCTTATTCCTAGTCCACACCGGGGAGCTGTTTTTT.